In this sample, the clone carrying this T cell receptor (beta chain) turned up a few times. These data come from a study of naive and memory T cell subsets. Ligated cDNA underwent four rounds of PCR with nested alpha and beta constant region primers and SP2. For blood and skin samples, reverse transcription used TCR alpha and beta constant primers. In TCRdb, the 5' RACE reads were re-called with MiXCR into one record per CDR3 protein. The data contain about 62,000 distinct CDR3 sequences, more than 6% of them singletons. A UMI-containing oligonucleotide was joined by 3' ligation to the TCR cDNA template. RNA was extracted from under 3 ml of whole blood of healthy adults. This CDR3 has 12 residues. After removal of 6 bases from V and 8 bases from J, the junction contained 7 bases not matched to a gene. Per germline, CDR1 DFQATT and CDR2 SNEGSKA (reference sequence).

The receptor's source is a female donor in good health. The rearrangement joins TRBV20-1 to TRBJ1-2, with TRBD1 matching 9 bases. Here the CDR3 reads CSASDRGWGYTF. The CDR3 region has the DNA TGCAGTGCCTCGGACAGGGGTTGGGGCTACACCTTC.